This TCR beta chain was retrieved from a study of cytomegalovirus exposure and HLA in healthy donors. Findings and caveats of the study: CMV antigen specificity was confirmed in vitro for a few CMV-associated chains. Segments of the TCR beta V type were, in most cases, productive about 87% or about 30% of the time in an earlier analysis. It is likely that the observed cluster of highly shared sequence variants was a sequencing artifact. The only immune exposure information that was available was CMV serostatus.

Germline assignment: CDR1 GTSNPN and CDR2 SVGIG (reference sequence). The CDR3 length is 16 residues. V lost 0 bases, J lost 10 bases, and 10 bases stayed unmatched. To note about this clone: Its specificity is unknown.

The PCR contained 60 Vbeta and 13 Jbeta primers. The assay was immunoSEQ multiplex PCR, and TCRdb's table has in-frame clones only and misses some. This sample has approximately 150,000 clones; roughly 85% occur once, and the top ten carry 9% to 10%. The sequencing input was PBMCs. The origin of this receptor is a man aged 18 to 35 in good health and CMV-seropositive. The V and J genes are TRBV30 and TRBJ2-5; 14 nucleotides align to TRBD2. The CDR3 DNA reads TGTGCCTGGAGTGTAGACTCCGGGACTAGCGGGAGCAACCAGTACTTC. Its protein product is CAWSVDSGTSGSNQYF.